This T cell receptor beta chain stems from a study of blood T cell repertoires in COVID-19. CDR1 is SGHRS and CDR2 is YFSETQ in the germline V gene. The CDR3 spans 16 residues. Trimming cost V 0 bases and J 2 bases, with 12 bases left between them. Only in-frame clones appear in the TCRdb table, and some are missing; sequencing was by immunoSEQ multiplex PCR. The sample has approximately 100,000 clones, around 80% seen once; the top ten hold roughly 4%. This chain uses TRBV5-1 with TRBJ2-4; maybe TRBD1 (5 bases). This TCR was sampled from a human donor in a cohort sampled during active or convalescent COVID-19. Sequenced: peripheral blood. CDR3 nucleotide sequence: TGCGCCAGCAGCTTGGAGGGGTGGGGATCCAAAAACATTCAGTACTTC. This encodes CASSLEGWGSKNIQYF.